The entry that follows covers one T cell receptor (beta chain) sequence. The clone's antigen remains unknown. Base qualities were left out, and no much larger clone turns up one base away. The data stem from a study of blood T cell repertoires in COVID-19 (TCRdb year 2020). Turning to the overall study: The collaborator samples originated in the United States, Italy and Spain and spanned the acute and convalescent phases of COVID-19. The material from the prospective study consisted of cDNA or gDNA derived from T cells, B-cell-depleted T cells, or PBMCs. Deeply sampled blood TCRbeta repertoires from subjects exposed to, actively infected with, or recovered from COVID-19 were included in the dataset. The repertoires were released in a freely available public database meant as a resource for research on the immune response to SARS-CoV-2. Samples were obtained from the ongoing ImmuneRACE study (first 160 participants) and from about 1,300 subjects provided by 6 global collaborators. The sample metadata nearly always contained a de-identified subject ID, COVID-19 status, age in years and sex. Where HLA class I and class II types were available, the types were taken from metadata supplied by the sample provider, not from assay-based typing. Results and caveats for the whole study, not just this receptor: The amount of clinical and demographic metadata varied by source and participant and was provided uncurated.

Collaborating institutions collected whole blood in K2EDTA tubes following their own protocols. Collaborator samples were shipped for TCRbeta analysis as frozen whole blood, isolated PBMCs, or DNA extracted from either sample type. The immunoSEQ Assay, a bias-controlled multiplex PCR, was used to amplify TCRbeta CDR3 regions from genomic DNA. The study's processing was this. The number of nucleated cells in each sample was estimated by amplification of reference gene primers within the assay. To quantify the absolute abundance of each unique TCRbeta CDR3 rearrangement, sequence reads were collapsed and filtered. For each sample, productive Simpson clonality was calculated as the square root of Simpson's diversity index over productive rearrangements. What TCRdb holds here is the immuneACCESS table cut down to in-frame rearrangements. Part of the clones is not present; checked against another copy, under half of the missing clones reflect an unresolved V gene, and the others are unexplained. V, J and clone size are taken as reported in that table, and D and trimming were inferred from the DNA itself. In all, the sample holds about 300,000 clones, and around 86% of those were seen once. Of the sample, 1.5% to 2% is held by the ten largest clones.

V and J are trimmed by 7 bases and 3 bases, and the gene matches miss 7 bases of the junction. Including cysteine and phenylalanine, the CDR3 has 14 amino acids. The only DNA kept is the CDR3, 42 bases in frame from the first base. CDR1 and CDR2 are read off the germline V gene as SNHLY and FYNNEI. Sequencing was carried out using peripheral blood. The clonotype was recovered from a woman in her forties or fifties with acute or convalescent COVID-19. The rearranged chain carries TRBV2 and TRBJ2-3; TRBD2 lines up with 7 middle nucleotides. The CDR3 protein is CASTRGGTTDTQYF. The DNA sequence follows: TGTGCCAGCACGAGGGGAGGGACGACAGATACGCAGTATTTT. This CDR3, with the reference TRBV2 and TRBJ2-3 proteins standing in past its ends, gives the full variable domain EPEVTQTPSHQVTQMGQEVILRCVPISNHLYFYWYRQILGQKVEFLVSFYNNEISEKSEIFDDQFSVERPDGSNFTLKIRSTKLEDSAMYFCASTRGGTTDTQYFGPGTRLTVL.